This TCR beta chain was documented in a study of shared clonotypes between healthy human individuals. Study-wide results and limits: Relative to clonotypes present in all four donors, those not shared had lower generation probabilities.

Naive CD8 cells comprised CD45RO-negative, CCR7-positively selected cells, excluding terminally differentiated effector memory CD45RA+ cells. This clone is a singleton in its sample. What it recognizes is unknown. At a deep level, the assay was run. Genomic DNA from each subset was divided evenly over several immunoSEQ plates. TCRdb keeps only in-frame clones here, not all; method: immunoSEQ multiplex PCR. Here the sample spans about 2.2 million clones, around 93% being singletons. The V gene's germline CDR1 is SEHNR and CDR2 FQNEAQ (reference sequence). The V segment lost 7 bases and the J segment 3 bases; nucleotides outside the gene matches: 8. The CDR3 spans 14 residues.

The sequence was collected from a man aged 18 to 30 in good health. Some clones in this sample may be carry-over from other donors' samples. The sequencing input was naive CD8+ T cells from PBMCs. The V gene is TRBV7-9, the J gene TRBJ2-7, with TRBD2 matching over 8 bases. The CDR3 spells CASTRGGLGYEQYF. In DNA, the CDR3 is TGTGCCAGCACCCGGGGGGGGCTCGGCTACGAGCAGTACTTC.